These 15 T cell receptor beta chains originate from one sample sequenced in a study of regulatory T cells in long-lasting Graves disease. Assembly of TCR beta libraries relied on iRepertoire HTBI primers together with Arm-PCR of CDR3 regions. One entry per CDR3 protein, called by TCRdb with MiXCR from the multiplex PCR reads. This table holds 350,000 to 500,000 distinct CDR3 sequences, about 15% found once. Described time point: newly diagnosed GD, antithyroid drugs for less than 3 months. Generation of the TCR library employed RNA extracted from PBMCs. These data were also filed under a second study, of T cells in Graves' hyperthyroidism and ophthalmopathy.

Sequencing used peripheral blood mononuclear cells (PBMCs), obtained at new diagnosis, from a patient treated with antithyroid drugs. The receptors come from a young woman with Graves disease.

This clonotype was found many times. This chain links TRBV12-3 or TRBV12-4 with TRBJ2-3, with a tentative D call TRBD1 (6 bases). V gave up 4 bases and J gave up 4 bases, with 12 bases separating them. The CDR3 extends over 14 amino acids. The CDR3 spells CASSSTGWSDTQYF. In DNA, the CDR3 is TGTGCCAGCAGTTCGACAGGTTGGTCAGATACGCAGTATTTT.

This clonotype showed up just a few times. The chain is built from TRBV19 and TRBJ2-5; D not resolved. Trimming left V 6 bases short and J 2 bases short, with 7 bases between. The germline gives CDR1 LNHDA, CDR2 SQIVND (reference sequence). This CDR3 is 12 amino acids long. CDR3 in DNA: TGTGCCAGTAGGTCAGGTCAAGAGACCCAGTACTTC. It encodes CASRSGQETQYF.

V is TRBV6-2 or TRBV6-3 and J is TRBJ2-6, with TRBD2 matching over 9 bases. CDR1 is MNHEY and CDR2 is SVGEGT in the germline V gene. This CDR3 comprises 16 residues. The V and J ends lost 10 bases and 0 bases, in that order; junction bases with no gene match: 7. The CDR3 region has the DNA TGTGCCATCCGACTAGCGGTGAGCTCTGGGGCCAACGTCCTGACTTTC. Protein product: CAIRLAVSSGANVLTF.

This chain joins TRBV28 and TRBJ2-3; 10 positions agree with TRBD1. Trimming took 10 bases from V and 1 from J; bases not matched to a gene: 8. The CDR3 runs 15 residues. Germline CDR1 reads MDHEN; CDR2 reads SYDVKM. DNA for the CDR3: TGTGCCACCGGAATAGGGACAGGGGGCACAGATACGCAGTATTTT. This codes for CATGIGTGGTDTQYF.

This clonotype has only a few counts. The V and J genes are TRBV30 and TRBJ2-7, with unresolved D. CDR1 and CDR2 (germline): GTSNPN, SVGIG (reference sequence). The V end lost 0 bases, the J end lost 2 bases, and 5 bases lay between the germline ends. This CDR3 has 12 residues. The CDR3 region has the DNA TGTGCCTGGAGTGTAACCCCCTACGAGCAGTACTTC. Its protein product is CAWSVTPYEQYF.

This chain connects TRBV14 to TRBJ2-1; D remains ambiguous. Germline CDR1 and CDR2: SGHDN and FVKESK. The germline V and J ends were trimmed by 3 bases and 9 bases, with 12 bases remaining between them. The CDR3 loop spans 13 amino acids. The chain's CDR3 is CASSHQLVGEQFF. CDR3 nucleotide sequence: TGTGCCAGCAGCCACCAACTCGTCGGTGAGCAGTTCTTC. The full variable domain, with the rest looked up from reference TRBV14 and TRBJ2-1, is EAGVTQFPSHSVIEKGQTVTLRCDPISGHDNLYWYRRVMGKEIKFLLHFVKESKQDESGMPNNRFLAERTGGTYSTLKVQPAELEDSGVYFCASSHQLVGEQFFGPGTRLTVL.

This clonotype was seen a handful of times. The chain has TRBV28 and TRBJ2-7; 7 bases align to TRBD1. The CDR3 has 13 residues. Trimming removed 6 bases from V and 2 bases from J; junction bases left unmatched: 4. The germline CDR1 and CDR2 sequences are MDHEN and SYDVKM. The CDR3 sequence: CASRGQITYEQYF. For the CDR3, the DNA is TGTGCCAGCAGGGGACAGATAACCTACGAGCAGTACTTC.

Many counts were recorded for this clonotype. As DNA, the CDR3 is TGTGCCAGCAGCTTAAAGGGGAGGGGTGATTACAATGAGCAGTTCTTC. It encodes CASSLKGRGDYNEQFF. The rearrangement uses TRBV7-3 and TRBJ2-1, with TRBD2 identical over 7 bases. CDR1 SGHTA and CDR2 FQGTGA come from the germline V gene. Trimming removed 1 base from V and 4 bases from J; junction bases left unmatched: 7. CDR3 length: 16 amino acids.

The chain uses TRBV5-1 and TRBJ2-3; D may be TRBD2 (6 bases). This CDR3 contains 16 residues. V was clipped by 1 base and J by 3 bases, with 15 bases between them. Germline lookup yields CDR1 SGHRS and CDR2 YFSETQ. The CDR3 DNA reads as TGCGCCAGCAGCTTGAGCGGGTGGGGGAGGACAGATACGCAGTATTTT. It yields the protein CASSLSGWGRTDTQYF. Together with reference TRBV5-1 and TRBJ2-3, the CDR3 gives the full variable domain: KAGVTQTPRYLIKTRGQQVTLSCSPISGHRSVSWYQQTPGQGLQFLFEYFSETQRNKGNFPGRFSGRQFSNSRSEMNVSTLELGDSALYLCASSLSGWGRTDTQYFGPGTRLTVL.

This clonotype was observed a handful of times. This chain connects TRBV12-3 or TRBV12-4 to TRBJ2-7; D ambiguous. The CDR3 consists of 14 residues. Between the trimmed V and J ends, which lost 6 bases and 0 bases, there was a span of 12 bases. The CDR3 nucleotides are TGTGCCAGCAGCCCCCGGCTCCTCTCCTACGAGCAGTACTTC. Residues: CASSPRLLSYEQYF.

This clonotype was counted at least ten times. The J gene is TRBJ2-1, the V gene TRBV12-3 or TRBV12-4, with a weak D call TRBD1 (7 bases). V gave up 7 bases and J gave up 9 bases, with 28 bases separating them. CDR3 length equals 17 residues. The CDR3 DNA sequence: TGTGCCAGCACGCCCAGAGGCTTCCAGGGGGGTCAGGGTGAGCAGTTCTTC. Amino acids: CASTPRGFQGGQGEQFF.

This clonotype showed up many times. The J gene is TRBJ1-5, the V gene TRBV18; 7 positions match TRBD1. V lost 3 bases, J lost 7 bases, and 6 bases stayed unmatched. CDR1 is KGHSH and CDR2 is LQKENI in the germline V gene. This CDR3 contains 14 residues. CDR3 residues: CASSPDREGQPQHF. Written as DNA, the CDR3 is TGTGCCAGCTCACCCGACAGGGAGGGACAGCCCCAGCATTTT.

The chain couples TRBV30 to TRBJ1-1; TRBD1 matches 7 bases. J lost 10 bases, V lost 4 bases, and 9 bases had no gene match. The CDR3 spans 12 residues. Germline V gene sequence: CDR1 GTSNPN, CDR2 SVGIG (reference sequence). CDR3 nucleotides: TGTGCCTGGAATAAGGGGGCGCGAGGAGCTTTCTTT. As protein: CAWNKGARGAFF.

The chain couples TRBV3-1 to TRBJ2-1; D might be TRBD2 (5 bases). CDR3 length equals 14 residues. Germline CDR1 and CDR2: LGHDT and YNNKEL (reference sequence). V lost 7 bases to trimming and J lost 2 bases, with 12 bases between them. This chain's CDR3 is CASTPSGAYNEQFF. CDR3 coding DNA: TGTGCCAGCACCCCATCCGGGGCCTACAATGAGCAGTTCTTC.

This clonotype came up a few times. One junction end disagrees with the germline gene, perhaps due to a read error. The rearrangement uses TRBV20-1 and TRBJ1-2; D perhaps matches TRBD1 (5 bases). Germline CDR1 and CDR2: DFQATT and SNEGSKA (reference sequence). The length of the CDR3 is 13 residues. DNA for the CDR3: TGCACTGCTGGTCCGGACAATAACTATGGCTACACCTTC. Its protein product is CTAGPDNNYGYTF.